One and the same sample provided the 13 T cell receptor beta chains below, sequenced in a study of blood T cell repertoires in COVID-19. The assay was immunoSEQ multiplex PCR, and TCRdb's table has in-frame clones only and misses some. The sample carries about 400,000 clones, more than 80% recorded once. Specimen: peripheral blood. The receptors shown here come from a man aged 35 to 55 with acute or convalescent COVID-19.

The gene calls are TRBV14 and TRBJ2-1; D is ambiguous. The germline V gene encodes CDR1 SGHDN and CDR2 FVKESK. The CDR3 sequence is 12 residues long. The V and J ends lost 4 bases and 4 bases respectively, with 5 bases between them. The CDR3 region has the DNA TGTGCCAGCAGCCTCGGTTACAATGAGCAGTTCTTC. This encodes CASSLGYNEQFF.

This chain uses TRBV2 with TRBJ1-1; no clear D. Looked up from germline, CDR1 is SNHLY and CDR2 is FYNNEI. Trimming took 4 bases from V and 2 from J, leaving 5 bases between them. This CDR3 contains 12 residues. Here the CDR3 reads CASSAENTEAFF. The CDR3 DNA reads as TGTGCCAGCAGTGCAGAAAACACTGAAGCTTTCTTT.

The chain uses TRBV27 and TRBJ2-1, with D tentatively TRBD2 (5 bases). CDR1 and CDR2 from the germline V gene are MNHEY and SMNVEV (reference sequence). The CDR3 consists of 14 residues. Trimming cost V 2 bases and J 0 bases, with 5 bases left between them. DNA of the CDR3: TGTGCCAGCAGTTTAGAGGGCTCCTACAATGAGCAGTTCTTC. As protein: CASSLEGSYNEQFF.

The genes are TRBV18 and TRBJ1-2; D perhaps matches TRBD1 (5 bases). The CDR3 contains 15 residues. Germline values: CDR1 KGHSH, CDR2 LQKENI. The ends were cut back, 0 bases at V and 7 bases at J, with 15 bases in the middle. CDR3 region: CASSPPDSRLGGYTF. The CDR3 DNA reads TGTGCCAGCTCACCACCCGACAGCCGTTTGGGTGGCTACACCTTC.

The V call is TRBV5-5, the J call TRBJ2-7; 10 bases map to TRBD2. The germline V gene encodes CDR1 SGHKS and CDR2 YYEKEE (reference sequence). J was trimmed by 3 bases and V by 0 bases; bases with no gene match: 3. This CDR3 has 15 amino acids. This CDR3 reads CASSLVLAGDYEQYF. For the CDR3, the DNA is TGTGCCAGCAGCTTGGTTCTAGCGGGGGACTACGAGCAGTACTTC.

This clone was seen just once. The J gene is TRBJ1-4, the V gene TRBV18; D is ambiguous. V dropped 4 bases and J dropped 2 bases, with 14 bases sitting between them. The CDR3 covers 16 residues. Germline V gene data show CDR1 as KGHSH and CDR2 as LQKENI. The CDR3, as DNA: TGTGCCAGCTCACAAGGCCTGGGAGGCACTAATGAAAAACTGTTTTTT. Translated, it gives CASSQGLGGTNEKLFF.

This chain connects TRBV10-2 to TRBJ2-6; 7 bases agree with TRBD1. The CDR3 has 18 residues. CDR1 and CDR2 (germline): WSHSY, SAAADI. With 0 bases clipped from V and 0 bases from J, the junction kept 5 bases outside the gene matches. In DNA, the CDR3 is TGCGCCAGCAGTGAGTCGAGAGACAGGGCCTCTGGGGCCAACGTCCTGACTTTC. Residues: CASSESRDRASGANVLTF.

The chain has TRBV30 and TRBJ2-7; 14 nucleotides match TRBD2. Germline loops: CDR1 GTSNPN, CDR2 SVGIG (reference sequence). The CDR3 length is 19 residues. The trim removed 3 bases at V and 4 bases at J, leaving 17 bases unmatched. The CDR3 loop reads CAWSQSPGLAGDPSYEQYF. CDR3 sequence (DNA): TGTGCCTGGAGCCAAAGTCCGGGACTAGCGGGAGATCCGTCATACGAGCAGTACTTC. Supplemented by reference TRBV30 and TRBJ2-7, the full variable domain reads SQTIHQWPATLVQPVGSPLSLECTVEGTSNPNLYWYRQAAGRGLQLLFYSVGIGQISSEVPQNLSASRPQDRQFILSSKKLLLSDSGFYLCAWSQSPGLAGDPSYEQYFGPGTRLTVT.

This sequence joins TRBV10-3 and TRBJ2-5; 10 bases match TRBD1. Germline CDR1 reads ENHRY; CDR2 reads SYGVKD. After removal of 6 bases from V and 1 base from J, the junction contained 14 bases not matched to a gene. The CDR3 runs 18 residues. The CDR3 here is CAISAGTGEGRGQETQYF. The CDR3 nucleotides read TGTGCCATCAGCGCCGGGACAGGGGAAGGACGGGGCCAAGAGACCCAGTACTTC.

This chain connects TRBV2 to TRBJ2-2; D not resolved. With 10 bases removed from V and 7 bases from J, the gap between germline ends came to 10 bases. The CDR3 is made up of 11 amino acids. CDR1 and CDR2 (germline): SNHLY, FYNNEI. The CDR3 DNA is TGTGCCACCACCACTGTCGGGGAGCTGTTTTTT. Protein: CATTTVGELFF.

This chain joins TRBV24-1 and TRBJ1-1; 11 nucleotides agree with TRBD1. The V and J ends lost 11 bases and 5 bases, in that order; junction bases with no gene match: 6. Germline CDR1 is KGHDR and CDR2 is SFDVKD. This CDR3 comprises 13 residues. The CDR3 sequence is CAIRDRGYTEAFF. Here the CDR3 DNA reads TGTGCCATCCGGGACAGGGGGTATACTGAAGCTTTCTTT.

V is TRBV28 and J is TRBJ2-5; D might be TRBD1 (5 bases). The germline CDR1 and CDR2 sequences are MDHEN and SYDVKM. The CDR3 is 12 amino acids. Trimming took 6 bases from V and 2 from J, leaving 7 bases between them. The CDR3: CASRGDQETQYF. The CDR3 DNA sequence: TGTGCCAGCAGAGGGGATCAAGAGACCCAGTACTTC.

The rearrangement joins TRBV5-1 to TRBJ2-1; 7 nucleotides agree with TRBD2. The length of the CDR3 is 14 residues. Germline V gene sequence: CDR1 SGHRS, CDR2 YFSETQ. V was clipped by 1 base and J by 4 bases; unmatched bases: 2. The CDR3 protein is CASSLRGVYNEQFF. The CDR3 nucleotides read TGCGCCAGCAGCTTGCGGGGGGTTTACAATGAGCAGTTCTTC.